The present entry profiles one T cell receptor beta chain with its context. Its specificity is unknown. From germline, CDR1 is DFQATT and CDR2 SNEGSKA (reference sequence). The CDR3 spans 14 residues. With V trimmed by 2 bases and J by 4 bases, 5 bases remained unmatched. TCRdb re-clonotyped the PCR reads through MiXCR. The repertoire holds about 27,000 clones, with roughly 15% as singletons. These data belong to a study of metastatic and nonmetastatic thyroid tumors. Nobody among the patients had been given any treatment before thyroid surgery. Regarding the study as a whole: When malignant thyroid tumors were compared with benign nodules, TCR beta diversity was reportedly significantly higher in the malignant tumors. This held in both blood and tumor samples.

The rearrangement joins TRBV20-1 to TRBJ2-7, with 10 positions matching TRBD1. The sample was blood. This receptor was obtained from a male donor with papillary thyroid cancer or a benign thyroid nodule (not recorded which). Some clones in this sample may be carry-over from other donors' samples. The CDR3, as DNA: TGCAGTGCTAGACAGGGGACAGGGGCGTACGAGCAGTACTTC. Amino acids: CSARQGTGAYEQYF.